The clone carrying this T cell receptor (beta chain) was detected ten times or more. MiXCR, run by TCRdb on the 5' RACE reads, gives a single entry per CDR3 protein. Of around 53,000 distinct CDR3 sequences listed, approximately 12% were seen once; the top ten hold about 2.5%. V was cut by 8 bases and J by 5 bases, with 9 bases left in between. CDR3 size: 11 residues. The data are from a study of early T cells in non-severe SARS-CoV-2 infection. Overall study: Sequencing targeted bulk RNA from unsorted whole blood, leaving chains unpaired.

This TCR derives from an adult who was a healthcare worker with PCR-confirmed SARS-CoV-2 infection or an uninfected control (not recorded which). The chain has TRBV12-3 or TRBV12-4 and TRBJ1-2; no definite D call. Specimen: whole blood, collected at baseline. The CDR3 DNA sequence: TGTGCCAGCCGCACGGCGTATGGCTACACCTTC. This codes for CASRTAYGYTF.